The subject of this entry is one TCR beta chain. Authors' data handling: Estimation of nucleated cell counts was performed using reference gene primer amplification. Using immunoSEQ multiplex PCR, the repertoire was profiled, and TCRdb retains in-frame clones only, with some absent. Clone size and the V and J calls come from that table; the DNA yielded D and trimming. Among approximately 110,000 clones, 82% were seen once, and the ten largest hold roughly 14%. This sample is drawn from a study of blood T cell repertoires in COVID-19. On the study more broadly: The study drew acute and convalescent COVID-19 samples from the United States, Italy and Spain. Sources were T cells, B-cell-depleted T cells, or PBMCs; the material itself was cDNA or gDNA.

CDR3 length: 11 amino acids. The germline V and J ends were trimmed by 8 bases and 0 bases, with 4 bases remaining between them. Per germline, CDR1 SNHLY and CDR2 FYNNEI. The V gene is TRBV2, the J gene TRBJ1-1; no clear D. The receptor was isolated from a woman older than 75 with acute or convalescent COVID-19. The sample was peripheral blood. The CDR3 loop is CASQMNTEAFF. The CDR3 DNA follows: TGTGCCAGCCAAATGAACACTGAAGCTTTCTTT.